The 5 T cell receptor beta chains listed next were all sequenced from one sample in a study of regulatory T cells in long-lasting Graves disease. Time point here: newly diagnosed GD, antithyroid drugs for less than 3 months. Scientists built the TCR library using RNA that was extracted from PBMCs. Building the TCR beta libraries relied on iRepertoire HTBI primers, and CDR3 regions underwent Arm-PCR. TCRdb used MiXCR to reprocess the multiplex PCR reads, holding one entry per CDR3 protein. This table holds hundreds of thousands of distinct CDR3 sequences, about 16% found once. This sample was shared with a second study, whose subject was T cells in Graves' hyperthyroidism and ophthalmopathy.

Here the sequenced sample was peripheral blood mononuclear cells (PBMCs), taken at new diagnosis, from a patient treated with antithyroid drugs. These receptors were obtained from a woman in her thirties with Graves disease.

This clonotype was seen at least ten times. CDR3 residues: CATSDLRGGAYNEQFF. Here the CDR3 DNA reads TGTGCCACCAGTGATTTGCGCGGCGGAGCCTACAATGAGCAGTTCTTC. The chain uses TRBV24-1 and TRBJ2-1, with unresolved D. The ends were cut back, 0 bases at V and 2 bases at J, with 10 bases in the middle. This CDR3 has 16 residues. Per the germline V gene, CDR1 is KGHDR and CDR2 is SFDVKD.

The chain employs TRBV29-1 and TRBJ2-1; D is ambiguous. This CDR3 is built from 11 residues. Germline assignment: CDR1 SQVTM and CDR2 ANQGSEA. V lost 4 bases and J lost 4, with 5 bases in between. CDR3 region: CSVVNYNEQFF. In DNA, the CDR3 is TGCAGCGTTGTCAATTACAATGAGCAGTTCTTC.

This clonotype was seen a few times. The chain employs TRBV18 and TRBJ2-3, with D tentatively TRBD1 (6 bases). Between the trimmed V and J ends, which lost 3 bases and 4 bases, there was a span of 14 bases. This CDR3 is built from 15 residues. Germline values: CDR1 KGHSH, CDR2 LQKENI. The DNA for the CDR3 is TGTGCCAGCTCACCGCTACGGGACAACCCAGATACGCAGTATTTT. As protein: CASSPLRDNPDTQYF.

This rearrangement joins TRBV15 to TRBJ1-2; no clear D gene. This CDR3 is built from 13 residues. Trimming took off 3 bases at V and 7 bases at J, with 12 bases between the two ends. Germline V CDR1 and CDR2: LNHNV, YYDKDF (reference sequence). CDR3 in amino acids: CATSRSTIAGYTF. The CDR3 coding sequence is TGTGCCACCAGCAGGTCGACAATAGCTGGCTACACCTTC.

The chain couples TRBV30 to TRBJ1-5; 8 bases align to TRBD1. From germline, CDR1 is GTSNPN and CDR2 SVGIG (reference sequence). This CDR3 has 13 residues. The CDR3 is CALDRARNQPQHF. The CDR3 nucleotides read TGTGCGCTGGACAGGGCAAGAAATCAGCCCCAGCATTTT.